The clone carrying this T cell receptor (beta chain) was observed once. Its cognate antigen is unknown. Trimming took off 4 bases at V and 1 base at J, with 16 bases between the two ends. The CDR3 loop spans 16 amino acids. Germline CDR1 is ENHRY and CDR2 is SYGVKD. The data were taken from a study of T cell responses to AZD1222 COVID-19 vaccine. Study-level findings and limits: Donors were chiefly white British, with a greater number of females, and clonal diversity was perhaps underestimated. Repertoire sampling occurred only after the peak T cell response.

Assay: immunoSEQ multiplex PCR; the TCRdb copy retains only in-frame clones and omits some. The sample yields 90,000 to 150,000 clones, 86% seen once. This clonotype was sampled from an adult who received the AZD1222 COVID-19 vaccine. The specimen was peripheral blood, collected 28 days after the second AZD1222 dose. V and J are TRBV10-3 and TRBJ2-5, with D possibly TRBD2 on 8 matching bases. DNA of the CDR3: TGTGCCATCAGTGCGGGAGGGGGCCTTGGCCAAGAGACCCAGTACTTC. Translation: CAISAGGGLGQETQYF.